This T cell receptor (beta chain) was sequenced during a study of cytomegalovirus exposure and HLA in healthy donors. Study-wide findings and caveats: Serostatus for CMV was the only available immune exposure information.

Primers for the PCR totalled 60 Vbeta and 13 Jbeta. Clones were sequenced by immunoSEQ multiplex PCR, and TCRdb holds only the in-frame ones, with some missing. The data show roughly 140,000 clones, about 74% seen once. The CDR3 has 13 residues. The V gene lost 6 bases and the J gene lost 5 bases, with 13 bases spanning the gap. Germline CDR1 reads SQVTM; CDR2 reads ANQGSEA. Remarks on this clone: What it recognizes is unknown.

This sequence joins TRBV29-1 and TRBJ2-2; no reliable D call. The clonotype originates from a woman between 50 and 59 years old in good health and CMV-seronegative. The source material was PBMCs. The CDR3 DNA reads TGCAGCGTATGGTACGAGGCGACCGGGGAGCTGTTTTTT. Protein product: CSVWYEATGELFF.